These 11 T cell receptor beta chains came from one sample sequenced in a study of T cells in narcolepsy. The data were produced by immunoSEQ multiplex PCR, yet TCRdb's version contains in-frame clones alone and is incomplete. Of 20,000 to 25,000 clones listed, about 81% were seen once; the top ten hold 4% to 5%. The sequencing input was memory (CD45RA-) CD4+ T cells from blood. The receptors were gathered from a human donor in good health.

Notes on this clone: Other nucleotide sequences in the sample specify the same CDR3. The V and J genes are TRBV7-2 and TRBJ1-3; tentatively, D is TRBD1 (5 bases). Between the trimmed V and J ends, which lost 11 bases and 4 bases, there was a span of 18 bases. Germline CDR1 SGHTA, CDR2 FQGNSA. The CDR3 is made up of 14 amino acids. This CDR3 is CAVASSGFGNTIYF. The CDR3 region has the DNA TGTGCCGTTGCATCCTCAGGGTTCGGAAACACCATATATTTT.

The chain has TRBV6-1 and TRBJ1-2; 10 positions agree with TRBD1. This CDR3 is 14 amino acids long. Germline trimming cut 6 bases from V and 4 bases from J; bases unmatched to any gene: 5. Looked up from germline, CDR1 is MNHNS and CDR2 is SASEGT. CDR3 DNA: TGTGCCAGCAGCCCTGGGACAGGGGTCTATGGCTACACCTTC. This sequence encodes CASSPGTGVYGYTF.

V usage is TRBV9 and J usage is TRBJ2-2, with D possibly matching TRBD2 (5 bases). Between the trimmed V and J ends, which lost 0 bases and 4 bases, there was a span of 16 bases. Germline loops: CDR1 SGDLS, CDR2 YYNGEE. This CDR3 is 17 amino acids long. The DNA for the CDR3 is TGTGCCAGCAGCGTAGCTCCGGGGTTGGCCCGCACCGGGGAGCTGTTTTTT. Translation gives CASSVAPGLARTGELFF.

The V call is TRBV11-3, the J call TRBJ2-4; weak D call: TRBD2 (5 bases). Germline CDR1 reads SGHNT; CDR2 reads YENEEA. The ends were cut back, 3 bases at V and 1 base at J, with 13 bases in the middle. This CDR3 comprises 16 residues. The CDR3 coding sequence is TGTGCCAGCAGCTTGCGGCCGGGGTGGGCCAAAAACATTCAGTACTTC. This sequence encodes CASSLRPGWAKNIQYF. The variable domain in full, completed from reference TRBV11-3 and TRBJ2-4, reads EAGVVQSPRYKIIEKKQPVAFWCNPISGHNTLYWYLQNLGQGPELLIRYENEEAVDDSQLPKDRFSAERLKGVDSTLKIQPAELGDSAVYLCASSLRPGWAKNIQYFGAGTRLSVL.

CDR3 protein: CASSVGGTKGQGPNTEAFF. CDR3 DNA: TGTGCCAGCAGCGTAGGTGGAACTAAGGGACAGGGGCCGAACACTGAAGCTTTCTTT. The chain has TRBV9 and TRBJ1-1; 10 nucleotides align to TRBD1. The CDR3 spans 19 residues. V was pared by 0 bases and J by 1 base, with 12 bases of the junction left unmatched. The germline V gene has CDR1 SGDLS and CDR2 YYNGEE.

This clone was observed a handful of times. The J gene is TRBJ2-5, the V gene TRBV7-2; tentative D call: TRBD2 (7 bases). The CDR3 sequence is 14 residues long. The V gene lost 4 bases and the J gene lost 4 bases, with 13 bases spanning the gap. Germline CDR1 SGHTA, CDR2 FQGNSA. The chain's CDR3 is CASSYGGLGETQYF. The CDR3 DNA follows: TGTGCCAGCAGCTACGGGGGGCTGGGAGAGACCCAGTACTTC.

The chain is built from TRBV18 and TRBJ1-6, with TRBD1 matching over 10 bases. Trimming cost V 6 bases and J 7 bases; bases outside gene matches: 6. The germline gives CDR1 KGHSH, CDR2 LQKENI. The CDR3 totals 15 residues. Here the CDR3 DNA reads TGTGCCAGCTCTGGGACAGGGGCGCCCAATTCACCCCTCCACTTT. This gives the protein CASSGTGAPNSPLHF.

The chain combines TRBV9 with TRBJ1-6; D gene ambiguous. The V and J ends lost 4 bases and 0 bases respectively, with 5 bases between them. The CDR3 totals 14 residues. The germline V gene encodes CDR1 SGDLS and CDR2 YYNGEE. CDR3 residues: CASSSASYNSPLHF. For the CDR3, the DNA is TGTGCCAGCAGCTCAGCCTCCTATAATTCACCCCTCCACTTT.

CDR3 DNA sequence: TGTGCCAGCAGTGAAGGGGACAGGGCGGGTCCTTCAGGGCAGTACTTC. Its translation is CASSEGDRAGPSGQYF. V usage is TRBV2 and J usage is TRBJ2-7; TRBD1 agrees at 9 bases. Germline V gene lookup returns CDR1 SNHLY and CDR2 FYNNEI. V lost 1 base and J lost 9; bases outside the gene matches: 13. This CDR3 region has 16 residues.

The chain carries TRBV2 and TRBJ2-1; 10 bases align to TRBD1. Germline V lookup: CDR1 SNHLY, CDR2 FYNNEI. Trimming cost V 1 base and J 11 bases; bases outside gene matches: 5. The CDR3 has 14 amino acids. Written as DNA, the CDR3 is TGTGCCAGCAGTGAAGGACAGGGGGCGCGTAAGCAGTTCTTC. This translates into CASSEGQGARKQFF.

The chain is built from TRBV12-5 and TRBJ1-2; D is possibly TRBD1 (6 bases). This CDR3 region has 14 residues. V dropped 1 base and J dropped 4 bases, with 10 bases sitting between them. CDR1 LGHNT and CDR2 FRNRAP come from the germline V gene. The CDR3 DNA is TGTGCTAGTGGTTTGGGACAGGCCCTCTATGGCTACACCTTC. Encoded protein: CASGLGQALYGYTF.